These 16 T cell receptor beta chains share one sample of origin, sequenced in a study of shared clonotypes between healthy human individuals. Naive CD8 cells were CD45RO-negative, positively selected for CCR7, excluding terminally differentiated effector memory CD45RA+ cells. The table came from immunoSEQ multiplex PCR; TCRdb's copy has only in-frame clones and leaves some out. The data contain hundreds of thousands of clones, around 92% of them singletons. The specimen sequenced was naive CD8+ T cells sorted from blood. The source is a man in his thirties or forties in good health.

This clone occurred once. The chain employs TRBV5-1 and TRBJ2-5; D gene uncertain. Between the trimmed V and J ends, which lost 3 bases and 5 bases, there was a span of 14 bases. Germline values: CDR1 SGHRS, CDR2 YFSETQ. The CDR3 has 14 amino acids. Written as DNA, the CDR3 is TGCGCCAGCAGCTCTAACCCCTCCGGTGAGACCCAGTACTTC. It encodes CASSSNPSGETQYF.

The chain joins TRBV5-3 to TRBJ2-1, with TRBD2 matching 8 bases. Being an ORF, TRBV5-3 has a function that is uncertain. The CDR3 spans 18 residues. V lost 3 bases to trimming and J lost 6 bases; unmatched junction nucleotides: 17. CDR3 residues: CARSSKGLVVVLSNEQFF. The CDR3 bases are TGTGCCAGAAGCTCCAAGGGACTAGTGGTTGTATTATCCAATGAGCAGTTCTTC.

The CDR3 spells CASSQGAGRETQYF. In DNA form, the CDR3 reads TGTGCCAGCAGTCAGGGGGCAGGGAGGGAGACCCAGTACTTC. V usage is TRBV27 and J usage is TRBJ2-5, with 8 bases aligning to TRBD1. V lost 5 bases, J lost 5 bases, and 7 bases stayed unmatched. This CDR3 region has 14 residues. Germline CDR1 and CDR2: MNHEY and SMNVEV (reference sequence).

This chain links TRBV19 with TRBJ2-7; possible D gene TRBD2, 6 bases. Looked up from germline, CDR1 is LNHDA and CDR2 is SQIVND (reference sequence). CDR3 size: 16 residues. V gave up 8 bases and J gave up 1 base, with 21 bases separating them. The CDR3 here is CASSVIGGVSSYEQYF. The CDR3 nucleotides read TGTGCCAGTTCCGTAATTGGAGGGGTTTCTTCCTACGAGCAGTACTTC.

The chain couples TRBV6-6 to TRBJ2-1; 8 nucleotides match TRBD1. Trimming took 5 bases from V and 6 from J; bases not matched to a gene: 12. Germline assignment: CDR1 MNHNY and CDR2 SVGAGI (reference sequence). The CDR3 has 16 amino acids. CDR3 in amino acids: CASSNRQGTAGNEQFF. The CDR3 bases are TGTGCCAGCAGTAATCGACAGGGGACGGCCGGCAATGAGCAGTTCTTC.

The V gene is TRBV11-2, the J gene TRBJ1-1; 9 nucleotides match TRBD1. This CDR3 comprises 18 residues. Germline CDR1 is SGHAT and CDR2 is FQNNGV. The V segment lost 7 bases and the J segment 0 bases; nucleotides outside the gene matches: 15. CDR3 DNA: TGTGCCAGCAAATTCCGATGGGACAGGGCACAACTGAACACTGAAGCTTTCTTT. Protein product: CASKFRWDRAQLNTEAFF.

The J gene is TRBJ2-3, the V gene TRBV7-6; D is uncertain. V was pared by 2 bases and J by 1 base, with 13 bases between. The CDR3 has 16 residues. From germline, CDR1 is SGHVS and CDR2 FNYEAQ. The CDR3, as DNA: TGTGCCAGCAGCTTATCCCCCGGTTGGGGCACAGATACGCAGTATTTT. Translated, it gives CASSLSPGWGTDTQYF.

This clone occurred a few times. The genes are TRBV7-2 and TRBJ2-1; 8 bases align to TRBD2. CDR3 length equals 16 residues. CDR1 and CDR2 from the germline V gene are SGHTA and FQGNSA. Trimming cost V 7 bases and J 5 bases; bases outside gene matches: 13. This CDR3 reads CASTHPWSGLDNEQFF. In nucleotides, the CDR3 is TGTGCCAGCACCCACCCTTGGTCGGGACTAGACAATGAGCAGTTCTTC.

Regarding this clone: Other DNA sequences in the same sample also yield this CDR3. The gene calls are TRBV6-5 and TRBJ2-1; unclear D gene. V shed 0 bases and J shed 3 bases, with 3 bases lying between them. The germline V gene has CDR1 MNHEY and CDR2 SVGAGI. There are 13 residues in the CDR3. This CDR3 reads CASSYSRYNEQFF. CDR3 DNA: TGTGCCAGCAGTTACTCCCGCTACAATGAGCAGTTCTTC.

This chain joins TRBV27 and TRBJ2-3, with unresolved D. The CDR3 spans 14 residues. Germline loops: CDR1 MNHEY, CDR2 SMNVEV (reference sequence). V lost 4 bases, J lost 1 base, and 9 bases lay in between. CDR3 sequence reads: CASSYYGGTDTQYF. For the CDR3, the DNA is TGTGCCAGCAGTTACTATGGGGGCACAGATACGCAGTATTTT.

V gene TRBV9 combines with J gene TRBJ2-1; 12 nucleotides agree with TRBD1. There are 14 residues in the CDR3. J gave up 10 bases and V 4 bases, and 6 bases lay outside the gene matches. Germline values: CDR1 SGDLS, CDR2 YYNGEE. In DNA, the CDR3 is TGTGCCAGCAGCTTGACCGGGACAGGGGGCGAGCAGTTCTTC. As protein: CASSLTGTGGEQFF.

The rearrangement joins TRBV5-1 to TRBJ2-7, with TRBD1 matching over 9 bases. The ends lost 2 bases at V and 3 bases at J; junction bases unmatched: 3. The CDR3 totals 14 residues. Germline CDR1 is SGHRS and CDR2 is YFSETQ. CDR3 coding DNA: TGCGCCAGCAGCTTTGGGACAGGGCTCTACGAGCAGTACTTC. It encodes CASSFGTGLYEQYF.

V is TRBV5-5 and J is TRBJ1-5; D is ambiguous. The CDR3 runs to 15 residues. Germline lookup yields CDR1 SGHKS and CDR2 YYEKEE (reference sequence). Trimming removed 1 base from V and 2 bases from J, with 10 bases in between. CDR3 in DNA: TGTGCCAGCAGCTTGATTCCAGGTGGCAATCAGCCCCAGCATTTT. Residues: CASSLIPGGNQPQHF.

Worth noting for this clone: The sample holds other DNA sequences that translate to the same CDR3. The rearrangement links TRBV4-3 to TRBJ1-1; no reliable D call. The CDR3 sequence is 12 residues long. Trimming shortened V by 3 bases and J by 3 bases, and 5 bases separated the two germline ends. CDR1 and CDR2 from the germline V gene are LGHNA and YSLEER. Here the CDR3 DNA reads TGCGCCAGCAGCCAGGGAGACACTGAAGCTTTCTTT. It is translated as CASSQGDTEAFF.

The sample holds one count of this clone. V gene TRBV7-9 combines with J gene TRBJ1-3; D may be TRBD1 (5 bases). There are 16 residues in the CDR3. The V gene's germline CDR1 is SEHNR and CDR2 FQNEAQ (reference sequence). Trimming pared 5 bases from V and 1 base from J, leaving 15 bases between. The DNA of the CDR3 is TGTGCCAGCAGCCCAGACAGCGTCCCTTCTGGAAACACCATATATTTT. Its protein product is CASSPDSVPSGNTIYF. Combining the CDR3 with reference TRBV7-9 and TRBJ1-3 gives the whole variable domain DTGVSQNPRHKITKRGQNVTFRCDPISEHNRLYWYRQTLGQGPEFLTYFQNEAQLEKSRLLSDRFSAERPKGSFSTLEIQRTEQGDSAMYLCASSPDSVPSGNTIYFGEGSWLTVV.

J is TRBJ2-7 and V is TRBV6-6, with 7 bases fitting TRBD2. Germline CDR1 reads MNHNY; CDR2 reads SVGAGI (reference sequence). Unmatched junction bases numbered 10, after V lost 6 bases and J lost 5 bases. CDR3 length: 14 residues. The CDR3 sequence: CASSLLGGVNEQYF. CDR3 DNA sequence: TGTGCCAGCAGCCTTCTGGGAGGGGTGAACGAGCAGTACTTC.